This paragraph reports one TCR beta chain. Using immunoSEQ multiplex PCR, the repertoire was profiled, and TCRdb retains in-frame clones only, with some absent. Seen here are about 140,000 clones, 75% to 95% observed once, and the top ten hold approximately 2.8%. This entry comes from a study of T cell responses to AZD1222 COVID-19 vaccine. This CDR3 contains 15 residues. The ends were cut back, 5 bases at V and 5 bases at J, with 18 bases in the middle. Germline V gives CDR1 LGHDT, CDR2 YNNKEL (reference sequence). This material consisted of peripheral blood, taken on day 0 of AZD1222 vaccination. This chain joins TRBV3-1 (or the pseudogene TRBV3-2) and TRBJ2-5; possible D gene TRBD2, 6 bases. This TCR was sampled from an adult in good health. CDR3 sequence: CASSVGTPLLETQYF. The CDR3 region has the DNA TGTGCCAGCAGCGTCGGGACTCCACTTTTGGAGACCCAGTACTTC.